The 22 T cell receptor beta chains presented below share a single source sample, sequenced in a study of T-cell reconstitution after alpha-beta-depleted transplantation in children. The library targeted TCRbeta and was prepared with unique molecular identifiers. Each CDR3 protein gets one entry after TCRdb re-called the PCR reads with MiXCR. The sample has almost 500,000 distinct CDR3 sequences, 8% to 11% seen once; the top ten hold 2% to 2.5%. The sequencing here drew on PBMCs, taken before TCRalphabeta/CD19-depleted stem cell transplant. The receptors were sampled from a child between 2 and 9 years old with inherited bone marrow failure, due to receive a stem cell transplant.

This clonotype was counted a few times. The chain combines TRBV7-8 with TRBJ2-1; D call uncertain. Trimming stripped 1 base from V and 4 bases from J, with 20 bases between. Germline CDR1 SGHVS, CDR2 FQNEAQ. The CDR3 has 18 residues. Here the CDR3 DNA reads TGTGCCAGCAGCTTAGGCTTCGACTTCACTCCCCTTTACAATGAGCAGTTCTTC. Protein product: CASSLGFDFTPLYNEQFF.

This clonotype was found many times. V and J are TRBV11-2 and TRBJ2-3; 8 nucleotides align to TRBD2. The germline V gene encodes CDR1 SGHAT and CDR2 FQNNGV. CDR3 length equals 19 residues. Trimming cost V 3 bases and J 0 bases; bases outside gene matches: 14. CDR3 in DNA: TGTGCCAGCAGCTTGAAGCGGGAGAGAATCACTCGTAGCACAGATACGCAGTATTTT. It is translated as CASSLKRERITRSTDTQYF.

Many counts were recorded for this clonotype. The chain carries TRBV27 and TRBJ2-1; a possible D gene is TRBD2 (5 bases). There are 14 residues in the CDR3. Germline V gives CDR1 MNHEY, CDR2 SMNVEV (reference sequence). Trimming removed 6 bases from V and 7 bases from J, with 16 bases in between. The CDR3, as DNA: TGTGCCAGCAGCCCCGACCCGGGAATGAATGAGCAGTTCTTC. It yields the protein CASSPDPGMNEQFF.

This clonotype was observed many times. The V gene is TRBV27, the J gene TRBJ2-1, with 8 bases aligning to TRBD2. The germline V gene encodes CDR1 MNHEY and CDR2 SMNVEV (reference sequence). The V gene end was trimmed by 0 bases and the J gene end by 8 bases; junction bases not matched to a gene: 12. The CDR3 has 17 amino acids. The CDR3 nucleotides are TGTGCCAGCAGTTTATCTAGGTATCAGCGGGAGATGGATGAGCAGTTCTTC. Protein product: CASSLSRYQREMDEQFF.

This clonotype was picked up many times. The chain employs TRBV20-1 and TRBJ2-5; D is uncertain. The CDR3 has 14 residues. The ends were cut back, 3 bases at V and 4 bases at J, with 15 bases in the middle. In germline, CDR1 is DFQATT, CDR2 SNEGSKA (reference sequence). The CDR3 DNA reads TGCAGTGCTAGTCTCTCCAGCGTACTAGAGACCCAGTACTTC. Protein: CSASLSSVLETQYF.

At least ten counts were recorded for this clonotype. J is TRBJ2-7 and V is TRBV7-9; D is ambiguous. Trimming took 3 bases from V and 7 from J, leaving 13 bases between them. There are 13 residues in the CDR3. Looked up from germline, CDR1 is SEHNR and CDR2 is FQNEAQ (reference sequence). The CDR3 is CASSFGYLSEQYF. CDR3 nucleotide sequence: TGTGCCAGCAGCTTCGGGTATCTGAGTGAGCAGTACTTC.

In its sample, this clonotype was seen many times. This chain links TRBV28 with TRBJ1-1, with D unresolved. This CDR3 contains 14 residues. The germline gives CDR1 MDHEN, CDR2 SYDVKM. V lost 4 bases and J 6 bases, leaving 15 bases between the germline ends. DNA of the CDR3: TGTGCCAGCAGTTCAACTCAAAGGTGGCCTGAAGCTTTCTTT. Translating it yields CASSSTQRWPEAFF.

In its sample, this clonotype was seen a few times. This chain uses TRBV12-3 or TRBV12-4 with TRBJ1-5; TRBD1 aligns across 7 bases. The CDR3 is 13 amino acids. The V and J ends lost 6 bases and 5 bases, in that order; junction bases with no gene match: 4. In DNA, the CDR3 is TGTGCCAGCAGACAGGGGACCGATCAGCCCCAGCATTTT. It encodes CASRQGTDQPQHF.

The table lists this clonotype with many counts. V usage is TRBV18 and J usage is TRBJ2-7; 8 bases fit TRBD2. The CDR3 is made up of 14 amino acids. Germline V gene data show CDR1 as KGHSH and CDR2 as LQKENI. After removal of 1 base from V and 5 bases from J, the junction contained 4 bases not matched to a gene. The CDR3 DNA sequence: TGTGCCAGCTCACCACGGTGGGGACTAGACGAGCAGTACTTC. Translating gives CASSPRWGLDEQYF.

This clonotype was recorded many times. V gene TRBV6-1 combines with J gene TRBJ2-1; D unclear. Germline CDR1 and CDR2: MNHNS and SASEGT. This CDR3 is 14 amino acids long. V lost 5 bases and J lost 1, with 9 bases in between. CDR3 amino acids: CASSTTVSYNEQFF. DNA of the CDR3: TGTGCCAGCAGTACAACAGTTTCCTACAATGAGCAGTTCTTC.

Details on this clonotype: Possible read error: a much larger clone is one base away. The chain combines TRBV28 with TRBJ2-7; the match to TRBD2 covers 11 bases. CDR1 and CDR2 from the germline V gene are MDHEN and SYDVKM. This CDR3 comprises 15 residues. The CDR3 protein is CASTDGTSGLYEHYF. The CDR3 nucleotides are TGTGCCAGCACTGACGGGACTAGCGGCCTTTACGAGCATTACTTC.

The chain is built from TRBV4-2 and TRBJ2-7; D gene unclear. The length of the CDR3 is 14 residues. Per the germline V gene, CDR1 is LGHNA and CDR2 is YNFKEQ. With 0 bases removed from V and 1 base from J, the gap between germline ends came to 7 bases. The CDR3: CASSQDWESYEQYF. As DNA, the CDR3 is TGTGCCAGCAGCCAAGACTGGGAATCCTACGAGCAGTACTTC.

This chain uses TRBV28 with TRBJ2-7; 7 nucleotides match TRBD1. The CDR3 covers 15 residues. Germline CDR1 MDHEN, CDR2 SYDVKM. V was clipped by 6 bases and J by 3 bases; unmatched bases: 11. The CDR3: CASSFPDRAFYEQYF. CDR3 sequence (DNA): TGTGCCAGCAGCTTTCCCGACAGGGCATTCTACGAGCAGTACTTC.

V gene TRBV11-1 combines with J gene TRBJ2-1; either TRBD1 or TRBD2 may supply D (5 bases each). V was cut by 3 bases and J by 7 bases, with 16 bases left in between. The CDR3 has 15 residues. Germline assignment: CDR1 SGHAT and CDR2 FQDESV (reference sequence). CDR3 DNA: TGTGCCAGCAGCTTCGTCAGTAGAGGGGCGAATGAGCAGTTCTTC. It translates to CASSFVSRGANEQFF.

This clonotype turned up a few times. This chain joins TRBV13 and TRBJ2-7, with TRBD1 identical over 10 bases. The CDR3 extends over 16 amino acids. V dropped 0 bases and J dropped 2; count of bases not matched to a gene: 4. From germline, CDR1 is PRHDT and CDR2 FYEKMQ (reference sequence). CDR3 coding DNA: TGTGCCAGCAGCTTAGGCGACGGGACAGGGGCCTACGAGCAGTACTTC. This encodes CASSLGDGTGAYEQYF.

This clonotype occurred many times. DNA for the CDR3: TGTGCCAGCAGCTTAGCGGCGGGAGTAAGCACAGATACGCAGTATTTT. It is translated as CASSLAAGVSTDTQYF. The J gene is TRBJ2-3, the V gene TRBV7-2, with TRBD2 identical over 7 bases. CDR3 length: 16 amino acids. The J segment lost 0 bases and the V segment lost 0 bases, leaving 3 bases of the junction unmatched. Germline CDR1 SGHTA, CDR2 FQGNSA.

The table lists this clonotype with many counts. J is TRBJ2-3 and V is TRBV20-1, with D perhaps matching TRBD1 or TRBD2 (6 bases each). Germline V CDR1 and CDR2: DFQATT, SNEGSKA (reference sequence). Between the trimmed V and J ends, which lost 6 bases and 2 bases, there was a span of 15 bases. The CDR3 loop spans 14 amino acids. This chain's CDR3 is CSATRGGSTDTQYF. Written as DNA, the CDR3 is TGCAGTGCCACCCGAGGGGGGTCCACAGATACGCAGTATTTT.

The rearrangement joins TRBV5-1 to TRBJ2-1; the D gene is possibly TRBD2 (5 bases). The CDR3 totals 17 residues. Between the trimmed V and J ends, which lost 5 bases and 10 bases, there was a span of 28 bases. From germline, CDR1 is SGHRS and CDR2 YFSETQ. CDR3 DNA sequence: TGCGCCAGCAGTTCCCAGCCCCACACCGGGATGATGATCGAGCAGTTCTTC. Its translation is CASSSQPHTGMMIEQFF. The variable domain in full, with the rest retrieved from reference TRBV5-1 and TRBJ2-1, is KAGVTQTPRYLIKTRGQQVTLSCSPISGHRSVSWYQQTPGQGLQFLFEYFSETQRNKGNFPGRFSGRQFSNSRSEMNVSTLELGDSALYLCASSSQPHTGMMIEQFFGPGTRLTVL.

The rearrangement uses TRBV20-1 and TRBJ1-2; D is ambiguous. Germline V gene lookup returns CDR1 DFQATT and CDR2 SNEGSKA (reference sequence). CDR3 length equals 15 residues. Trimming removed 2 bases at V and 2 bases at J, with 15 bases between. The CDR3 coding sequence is TGCAGTGCTAGAACGGACCCGCCTCACAACTATGGCTACACCTTC. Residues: CSARTDPPHNYGYTF.

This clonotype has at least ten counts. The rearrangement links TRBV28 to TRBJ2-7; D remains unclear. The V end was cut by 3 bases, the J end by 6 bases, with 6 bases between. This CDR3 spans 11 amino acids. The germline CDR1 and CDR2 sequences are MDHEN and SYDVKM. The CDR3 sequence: CASSFSSEQYF. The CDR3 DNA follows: TGTGCCAGCAGTTTTAGTAGCGAGCAGTACTTC.

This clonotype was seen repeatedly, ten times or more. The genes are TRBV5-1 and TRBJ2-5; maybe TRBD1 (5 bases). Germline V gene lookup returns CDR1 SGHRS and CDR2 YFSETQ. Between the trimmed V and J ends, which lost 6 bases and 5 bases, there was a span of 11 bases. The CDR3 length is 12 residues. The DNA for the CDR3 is TGCGCCAGCAAGGGGTTGTCGGAGACCCAGTACTTC. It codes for CASKGLSETQYF.

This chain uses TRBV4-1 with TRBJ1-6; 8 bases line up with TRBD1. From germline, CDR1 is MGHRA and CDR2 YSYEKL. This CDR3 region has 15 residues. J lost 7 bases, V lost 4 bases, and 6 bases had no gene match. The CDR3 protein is CASSRPGGENSPLHF. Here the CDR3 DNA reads TGCGCCAGCAGCCGCCCAGGGGGCGAAAATTCACCCCTCCACTTT.